One sample yielded the 28 T cell receptor beta chains listed below, sequenced in a study of T cells after yellow fever vaccination (dated by TCRdb to about 2019). Receptor libraries were prepared by 5' RACE. The data were produced on an Illumina HiSeq 2500. TCRdb reprocessing: public reads trimmed at Q25 with fastp, clones called with MiXCR, in-frame beta chains kept. Rows matching on CDR3 protein sequence are summarized as one entry with the most common DNA and genes. The sample includes about 630,000 distinct CDR3 sequences, with over 9% observed a single time. The ten largest make up under 15% of the sample. The treatment or condition tag for this specimen amounts to: live attenuated yellow fever vaccine strain. This specimen was PBMCs, taken on the day of the yellow fever booster vaccination. These receptors were taken from a man under 40 who received the YFV17D yellow fever vaccine.

This clonotype has more than one count but fewer than ten. The chain uses TRBV15 and TRBJ2-7; no clear D gene. The CDR3 spans 13 residues. Germline loops: CDR1 LNHNV, CDR2 YYDKDF (reference sequence). The V end lost 0 bases, the J end lost 6 bases, and 9 bases lay between the germline ends. CDR3 bases: TGTGCCACCAGCAGAGATTATGTTGGCGAGCAGTACTTC. Translated: CATSRDYVGEQYF.

This clonotype has a count of ten or more. The chain recombines TRBV7-2 with TRBJ2-1; D might be TRBD2 (6 bases). Between the trimmed V and J ends, which lost 6 bases and 0 bases, there was a span of 15 bases. The CDR3 sequence is 16 residues long. Germline V gives CDR1 SGHTA, CDR2 FQGNSA. The CDR3 nucleotides read TGTGCCAGCAGACCTAAGCGGGCCAGCTCCTACAATGAGCAGTTCTTC. This gives the protein CASRPKRASSYNEQFF. Based on the CDR3 plus reference TRBV7-2 and TRBJ2-1, the full variable domain is GAGVSQSPSNKVTEKGKDVELRCDPISGHTALYWYRQSLGQGLEFLIYFQGNSAPDKSGLPSDRFSAERTGGSVSTLTIQRTQQEDSAVYLCASRPKRASSYNEQFFGPGTRLTVL.

This clonotype was recorded a few times. This rearrangement joins TRBV7-3 to TRBJ2-7; no clear D gene. With 0 bases removed from V and 5 bases from J, the gap between germline ends came to 8 bases. This CDR3 contains 13 residues. CDR1 SGHTA and CDR2 FQGTGA come from the germline V gene. The CDR3 nucleotides read TGTGCCAGCAGCTTAACACAAAAAGACGAGCAGTACTTC. It translates to CASSLTQKDEQYF.

The chain is built from TRBV6-2 or TRBV6-3 and TRBJ2-5, with a weak D call TRBD1 (6 bases). CDR1 and CDR2 (germline): MNHEY, SVGEGT. CDR3 length equals 14 residues. V lost 5 bases and J lost 4, with 14 bases in between. Here the CDR3 DNA reads TGTGCCAGCAGTCCTGAAACAGGGCTAGAGACCCAGTACTTC. Translation gives CASSPETGLETQYF.

V gene TRBV7-2 combines with J gene TRBJ2-7; TRBD2 aligns across 8 bases. This CDR3 region has 15 residues. Germline loops: CDR1 SGHTA, CDR2 FQGNSA. With 6 bases clipped from V and 2 bases from J, the junction kept 9 bases outside the gene matches. CDR3: CASSKPGLVPYEQYF. As DNA, the CDR3 is TGTGCCAGCAGTAAACCGGGACTAGTCCCCTACGAGCAGTACTTC.

The chain carries TRBV5-1 and TRBJ1-1, with no clear D. V lost 0 bases and J lost 10, with 13 bases in between. Germline CDR1 and CDR2: SGHRS and YFSETQ. The CDR3 spans 13 residues. The CDR3 DNA reads as TGCGCCAGCAGCTTGGCTAGTAGGTCAAGAGCTTTCTTT. Translating it yields CASSLASRSRAFF. Full variable domain (rest looked up from reference TRBV5-1 and TRBJ1-1): KAGVTQTPRYLIKTRGQQVTLSCSPISGHRSVSWYQQTPGQGLQFLFEYFSETQRNKGNFPGRFSGRQFSNSRSEMNVSTLELGDSALYLCASSLASRSRAFFGQGTRLTVV.

The sample holds a few counts of this clonotype. The gene calls are TRBV20-1 and TRBJ2-1; TRBD2 aligns across 7 bases. There are 14 residues in the CDR3. Germline V gene sequence: CDR1 DFQATT, CDR2 SNEGSKA (reference sequence). The ends lost 4 bases at V and 9 bases at J; junction bases unmatched: 12. CDR3 amino acids: CSAKTGLAETEQFF. The CDR3 bases are TGCAGTGCTAAAACGGGGCTAGCGGAGACTGAGCAGTTCTTC.

This sequence joins TRBV18 and TRBJ2-7, with TRBD1 as a possible D gene (6 bases). The germline gives CDR1 KGHSH, CDR2 LQKENI. V was cut by 3 bases and J by 4 bases, with 16 bases left in between. CDR3 length: 15 residues. The DNA of the CDR3 is TGTGCCAGCTCACCTGGGGCACAGGGTCTTTACGAGCAGTACTTC. This codes for CASSPGAQGLYEQYF.

This clonotype showed up just a few times. V usage is TRBV18 and J usage is TRBJ2-4; D ambiguous. CDR3 length equals 14 residues. CDR1 and CDR2 (germline): KGHSH, LQKENI. V lost 0 bases and J 4 bases, leaving 7 bases between the germline ends. CDR3 coding DNA: TGTGCCAGCTCACCACCGGCAGATAAAAACATTCAGTACTTC. Translation gives CASSPPADKNIQYF.

The table lists this clonotype with a few counts. The chain is built from TRBV6-5 and TRBJ1-1; a possible D gene is TRBD1 (5 bases). V lost 0 bases and J 10 bases, leaving 18 bases between the germline ends. The CDR3 consists of 15 residues. Per germline, CDR1 MNHEY and CDR2 SVGAGI. CDR3 sequence reads: CASSYSPQTVSGAFF. CDR3 sequence (DNA): TGTGCCAGCAGTTACTCGCCCCAGACAGTTTCGGGAGCTTTCTTT.

This chain joins TRBV24-1 and TRBJ2-1; TRBD1 or TRBD2 may be the D gene (5 bases each). The germline CDR1 and CDR2 sequences are KGHDR and SFDVKD. This CDR3 spans 15 amino acids. Trimming stripped 4 bases from V and 12 bases from J, with 21 bases between. CDR3 sequence: CATSEVREQLTGQFF. The CDR3 nucleotides are TGTGCCACCAGTGAGGTCAGGGAGCAGTTGACTGGGCAGTTCTTC.

The genes are TRBV5-4 and TRBJ2-1; 8 nucleotides align to TRBD2. Per the germline V gene, CDR1 is SGHNT and CDR2 is YYREEE (reference sequence). The junction had 4 bases not matched to a gene; V was cut back by 0 bases and J by 5 bases. The CDR3 covers 15 residues. CDR3 coding DNA: TGTGCCAGCAGCTTGGGCAGCGGGAGAGACAATGAGCAGTTCTTC. Its protein is CASSLGSGRDNEQFF.

This clonotype has more than one count but fewer than ten. This sequence joins TRBV3-1 and TRBJ2-7, with a weak D call TRBD1 (8 bases). This CDR3 is 14 amino acids long. CDR1 and CDR2 from the germline V gene are LGHDT and YNNKEL (reference sequence). Trimming removed 4 bases from V and 2 bases from J, with 12 bases in between. The CDR3 sequence is CASSRAGQAYEQYF. The CDR3 region has the DNA TGTGCCAGCAGCCGAGCGGGACAGGCCTACGAGCAGTACTTC.

The chain employs TRBV15 and TRBJ2-7, with D perhaps being TRBD1 or TRBD2 (5 bases each). The ends were cut back, 0 bases at V and 2 bases at J, with 17 bases in the middle. The CDR3 has 17 amino acids. The germline gives CDR1 LNHNV, CDR2 YYDKDF (reference sequence). Here the CDR3 DNA reads TGTGCCACCAGCAGAGACGACCGGGGCGGGTTAGCCTACGAGCAGTACTTC. It encodes CATSRDDRGGLAYEQYF.

V and J are TRBV20-1 and TRBJ2-5, with 7 positions matching TRBD1. The CDR3 has 16 amino acids. The V and J ends lost 0 bases and 1 base, in that order; junction bases with no gene match: 8. CDR1 and CDR2 from the germline V gene are DFQATT and SNEGSKA (reference sequence). CDR3 amino acids: CSARDHQGQFQETQYF. Written as DNA, the CDR3 is TGCAGTGCTAGAGACCACCAGGGACAGTTCCAAGAGACCCAGTACTTC.

This clonotype was detected ten times or more. The chain employs TRBV20-1 and TRBJ1-2; no clear D. The CDR3 is 11 residues long. V was trimmed by 1 base and J by 8 bases, leaving 8 bases between them. CDR1 is DFQATT, CDR2 SNEGSKA, per germline (reference sequence). CDR3 protein: CSARALPGYTF. CDR3 DNA: TGCAGTGCTAGAGCGCTCCCGGGCTACACCTTC.

This clonotype was detected ten times or more. The chain uses TRBV12-3 or TRBV12-4 and TRBJ2-1; tentative D call: TRBD1 (5 bases). The CDR3 has 13 residues. Trimming left V 7 bases short and J 10 bases short, with 17 bases between. CDR3 loop: CASTNARVYEQFF. Written as DNA, the CDR3 is TGTGCCAGCACCAACGCCAGGGTGTACGAGCAGTTCTTC.

In its sample, this clonotype was seen many times. The chain has TRBV18 and TRBJ2-1; 12 nucleotides agree with TRBD2. The CDR3 is made up of 15 amino acids. The V segment lost 3 bases and the J segment 6 bases; nucleotides outside the gene matches: 3. CDR1 is KGHSH and CDR2 is LQKENI in the germline V gene. The CDR3 DNA follows: TGTGCCAGCTCACCCGGACTAGCGGGGAGCAATGAGCAGTTCTTC. Its protein product is CASSPGLAGSNEQFF.

This clonotype occurred a few times. V and J are TRBV29-1 and TRBJ2-3; TRBD2 agrees at 12 bases. J gave up 2 bases and V 7 bases, and 10 bases lay outside the gene matches. Germline V gene data show CDR1 as SQVTM and CDR2 as ANQGSEA. This CDR3 comprises 16 residues. CDR3 nucleotides: TGCAGCGCCCCGGGGGGACTAGCGGGTCACACAGATACGCAGTATTTT. Translating it yields CSAPGGLAGHTDTQYF.

CDR3 sequence (DNA): TGCGCCAGCAGCTTGAGGGGCACGAGCTACGAGCAGTACTTC. It codes for CASSLRGTSYEQYF. This chain links TRBV5-1 with TRBJ2-7, with D maybe TRBD1 (5 bases). Trimming stripped 1 base from V and 3 bases from J, with 11 bases between. Germline values: CDR1 SGHRS, CDR2 YFSETQ. CDR3 length: 14 amino acids.

In its sample, this clonotype was seen a few times. This rearrangement joins TRBV10-3 to TRBJ2-7, with 13 bases fitting TRBD2. The CDR3 is 15 residues long. The trim removed 9 bases at V and 4 bases at J, leaving 9 bases unmatched. The germline V gene has CDR1 ENHRY and CDR2 SYGVKD. The CDR3 DNA sequence: TGTGCCATTGGACTAGCGGGAGATCGTTTTTACGAGCAGTACTTC. Protein product: CAIGLAGDRFYEQYF.

The sample holds a few counts of this clonotype. The DNA for the CDR3 is TGTGCCAGCAGCGCGGCAGGGGCGGGTGGAAACACCATATATTTT. Translated, it gives CASSAAGAGGNTIYF. The chain carries TRBV7-9 and TRBJ1-3; D is possibly TRBD1 (6 bases). Germline CDR1 and CDR2: SEHNR and FQNEAQ (reference sequence). Trimming left V 5 bases short and J 3 bases short, with 14 bases between. The CDR3 is 15 amino acids.

The V gene is TRBV10-3, the J gene TRBJ2-3, with D uncertain. This CDR3 contains 14 residues. In germline, CDR1 is ENHRY, CDR2 SYGVKD. V lost 7 bases to trimming and J lost 2 bases, with 13 bases between them. CDR3 bases: TGTGCCATCACCGACGCAGGCTTCACAGATACGCAGTATTTT. This encodes CAITDAGFTDTQYF.

This chain joins TRBV28 and TRBJ1-3; possible D gene TRBD1, 5 bases. V lost 5 bases and J lost 4, with 15 bases in between. There are 15 residues in the CDR3. From germline, CDR1 is MDHEN and CDR2 SYDVKM. CDR3 in amino acids: CASSGSRARGNTIYF. CDR3 bases: TGTGCCAGCAGTGGTTCCAGGGCTAGGGGAAACACCATATATTTT. The whole variable domain, remainder taken from reference TRBV28 and TRBJ1-3, is DVKVTQSSRYLVKRTGEKVFLECVQDMDHENMFWYRQDPGLGLRLIYFSYDVKMKEKGDIPEGYSVSREKKERFSLILESASTNQTSMYLCASSGSRARGNTIYFGEGSWLTVV.

This clonotype has only a few counts. V gene TRBV20-1 combines with J gene TRBJ2-6; no clear D gene. Germline V lookup: CDR1 DFQATT, CDR2 SNEGSKA (reference sequence). Trimming took 5 bases from V and 3 from J, leaving 14 bases between them. The CDR3 runs 15 residues. The CDR3 coding sequence is TGCAGTGCTGGTCCCGGGTTTGGTGGGGCCAACGTCCTGACTTTC. Translation gives CSAGPGFGGANVLTF.

The table lists this clonotype with a few counts. The V and J genes are TRBV5-1 and TRBJ1-2; D unclear. Deletions cut 2 bases from V and 0 bases from J, with 8 bases between. The germline CDR1 and CDR2 sequences are SGHRS and YFSETQ. CDR3 length: 14 amino acids. CDR3 bases: TGCGCCAGCAGCTTAACTACAGCTAACTATGGCTACACCTTC. Residues: CASSLTTANYGYTF.

The chain has TRBV7-6 and TRBJ2-3; a possible D gene is TRBD2 (6 bases). The V gene lost 4 bases and the J gene lost 3 bases, with 14 bases spanning the gap. The germline V gene encodes CDR1 SGHVS and CDR2 FNYEAQ. This CDR3 spans 15 amino acids. For the CDR3, the DNA is TGTGCCAGCAGCTGGGGGGTCCCGGGGACAGATACGCAGTATTTT. This gives the protein CASSWGVPGTDTQYF. Based on the CDR3 plus reference TRBV7-6 and TRBJ2-3, the full variable domain is GAGVSQSPRYKVTKRGQDVALRCDPISGHVSLYWYRQALGQGPEFLTYFNYEAQQDKSGLPNDRFSAERPEGSISTLTIQRTEQRDSAMYRCASSWGVPGTDTQYFGPGTRLTVL.

The chain recombines TRBV20-1 with TRBJ2-3; no reliable D call. From germline, CDR1 is DFQATT and CDR2 SNEGSKA (reference sequence). With 2 bases removed from V and 0 bases from J, the gap between germline ends came to 9 bases. The CDR3 loop spans 14 amino acids. The CDR3 DNA follows: TGCAGTGCTAGATTCCTCCTAAGCACAGATACGCAGTATTTT. Encoded protein: CSARFLLSTDTQYF.